This TCR beta chain emerged from a study of a mutant IDH1 vaccine in newly diagnosed glioma. Assay used: immunoSEQ multiplex PCR; TCRdb lists only in-frame clones, some missing. The table shows approximately 45,000 clones, with 80% to 95% occurring only once. Note on this clone: Its specificity is unknown.

The V end lost 1 base, the J end lost 3 bases, and 12 bases lay between the germline ends. CDR1 is LGHNT and CDR2 is FRNRAP in the germline V gene. The CDR3 has 15 residues. Time point of the sample: week 35, safety follow-up. The content of each vaccine dose was 300 ug of mutant IDH1 20-mer peptide, and topical imiquimod accompanied it. This clonotype was sampled from a man aged 50 to 60 with glioma. The gene calls are TRBV12-5 and TRBJ1-1; a possible D gene is TRBD1 (6 bases). This specimen consisted of PBMCs, obtained from a glioma patient whose treatment included an IDH1 peptide vaccine. The CDR3 DNA is TGTGCTAGTGGTTTGGCGACGTCAGGGGACACTGAAGCTTTCTTT. This codes for CASGLATSGDTEAFF.